The source of this T cell receptor beta chain is a study of cytomegalovirus exposure and HLA in healthy donors. The overall study: Within an early data release were around 87 million unique TCRs drawn from HLA-typed donors.

The study ran its PCR with 60 Vbeta and 13 Jbeta primers. Clones were sequenced by immunoSEQ multiplex PCR, and TCRdb holds only the in-frame ones, with some missing. The repertoire consists of roughly 80,000 clones, with roughly two thirds occurring once and the leading ten covering roughly 5.2%. CDR1 is SEHNR and CDR2 is FQNEAQ in the germline V gene (reference sequence). V lost 6 bases, J lost 4 bases, and 12 bases lay in between. The CDR3 loop spans 13 amino acids. The chain employs TRBV7-9 and TRBJ1-1, with D perhaps matching TRBD1 (6 bases). Sequencing was done on a sample of PBMCs. The TCR was taken from a man in his 60s in good health and CMV-seropositive. The CDR3 region has the DNA TGTGCCAGCAGACCGACAGGACTCACTGAAGCTTTCTTT. It translates to CASRPTGLTEAFF.